This record covers a single T cell receptor beta chain. Its antigen is not identified. The CDR3 consists of 18 residues. Germline V gene data show CDR1 as LGHNA and CDR2 as YNFKEQ. V was clipped by 1 base and J by 9 bases, with 27 bases between them. The PCR ran on 60 Vbeta and 13 Jbeta primers. Assay used: immunoSEQ multiplex PCR; TCRdb lists only in-frame clones, some missing. The sample has more than 30,000 clones, roughly 81% seen once. This sample is part of a study of cytomegalovirus exposure and HLA in healthy donors. Looking at the study overall: For the approximately 400 genotyped donors, 81% fell within the Caucasian-associated ancestry cluster.

At the time of sampling, donors were nominally healthy, though unrecorded immune exposures were likely. Study findings and constraints: The only immune exposure information that was available was CMV serostatus. Among CMV-associated TCR beta chains, most appeared HLA-restricted in a later analysis.

The sequenced material came from PBMCs. The V gene is TRBV4-2, the J gene TRBJ1-1; no firm D call. The sequence was obtained from a man aged 25 to 45 in good health and CMV-seronegative. The CDR3 loop reads CASSQGVEVYGSTAKAFF. The CDR3 nucleotides read TGTGCCAGCAGCCAAGGGGTGGAGGTTTACGGTTCCACGGCGAAAGCTTTCTTT.